This TCR beta chain is from a study of T cells after yellow fever vaccination. This clonotype was detected a few times. Each CDR3 protein gets one entry after TCRdb re-called the 5' RACE reads with MiXCR. The repertoire includes 100,000 to 150,000 distinct CDR3 sequences, about 8.4% of them detected once, and around 40% sits in the top ten. V lost 4 bases and J lost 8; bases outside the gene matches: 10. The CDR3 has 16 residues. Germline V gives CDR1 SGHDN, CDR2 FVKESK. V and J are TRBV14 and TRBJ1-6, with TRBD1 identical over 8 bases. The origin of this receptor is a man aged 18 to 29 who received the YFV17D yellow fever vaccine. The source material was CD8+ T cells sorted from PBMCs, sampled on the day of the yellow fever booster vaccination. The CDR3 region is CASSPQTGAWDSPLHF. The DNA for the CDR3 is TGTGCCAGCAGCCCCCAGACAGGGGCTTGGGATTCACCCCTCCACTTT.